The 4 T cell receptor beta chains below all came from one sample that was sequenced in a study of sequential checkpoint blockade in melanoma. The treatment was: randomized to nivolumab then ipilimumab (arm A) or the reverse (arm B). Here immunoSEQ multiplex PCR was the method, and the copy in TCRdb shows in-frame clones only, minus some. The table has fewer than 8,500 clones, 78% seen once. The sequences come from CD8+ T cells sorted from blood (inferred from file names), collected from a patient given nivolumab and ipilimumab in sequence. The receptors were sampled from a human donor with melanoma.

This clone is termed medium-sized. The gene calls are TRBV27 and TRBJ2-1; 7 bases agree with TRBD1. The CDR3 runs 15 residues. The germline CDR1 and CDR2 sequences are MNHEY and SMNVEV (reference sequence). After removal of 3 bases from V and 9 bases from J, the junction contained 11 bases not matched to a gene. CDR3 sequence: CASSLDTRGYGEQFF. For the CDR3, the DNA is TGTGCCAGCAGTTTGGATACCAGGGGGTACGGTGAGCAGTTCTTC.

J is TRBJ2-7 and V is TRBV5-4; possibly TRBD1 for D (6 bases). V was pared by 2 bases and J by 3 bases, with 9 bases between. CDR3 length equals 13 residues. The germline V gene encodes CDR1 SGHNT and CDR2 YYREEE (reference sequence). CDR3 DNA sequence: TGTGCCAGCAGCTTAGACAGGCACTACGAGCAGTACTTC. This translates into CASSLDRHYEQYF.

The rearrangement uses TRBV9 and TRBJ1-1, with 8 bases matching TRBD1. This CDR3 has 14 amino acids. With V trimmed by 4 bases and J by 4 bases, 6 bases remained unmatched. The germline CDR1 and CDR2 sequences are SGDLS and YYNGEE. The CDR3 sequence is CASSTSDRGTEAFF. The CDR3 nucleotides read TGTGCCAGCAGCACCTCCGACAGGGGCACTGAAGCTTTCTTT.

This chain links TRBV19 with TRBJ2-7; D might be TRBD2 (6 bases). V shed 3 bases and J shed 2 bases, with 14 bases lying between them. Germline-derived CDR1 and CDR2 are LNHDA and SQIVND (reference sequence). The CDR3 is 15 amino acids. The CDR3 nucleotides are TGTGCCAGTAGTATTTGGGACTCCCCAACCTACGAGCAGTACTTC. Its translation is CASSIWDSPTYEQYF.